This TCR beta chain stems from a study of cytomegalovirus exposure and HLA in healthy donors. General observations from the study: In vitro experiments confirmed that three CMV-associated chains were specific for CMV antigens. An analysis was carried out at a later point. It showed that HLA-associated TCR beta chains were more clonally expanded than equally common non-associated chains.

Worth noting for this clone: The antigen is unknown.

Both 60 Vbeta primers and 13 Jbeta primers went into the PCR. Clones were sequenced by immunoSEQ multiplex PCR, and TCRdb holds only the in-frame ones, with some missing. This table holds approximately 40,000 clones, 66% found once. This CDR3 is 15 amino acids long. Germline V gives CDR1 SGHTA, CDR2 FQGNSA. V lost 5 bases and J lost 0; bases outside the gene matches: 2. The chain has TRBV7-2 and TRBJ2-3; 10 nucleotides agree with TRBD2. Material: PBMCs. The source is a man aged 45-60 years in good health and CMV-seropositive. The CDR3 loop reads CASSASGGSTDTQYF. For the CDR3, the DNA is TGTGCCAGCAGCGCTAGCGGGGGTAGCACAGATACGCAGTATTTT.